Presented here are 16 T cell receptor beta chains from one specimen sequenced in a study of tumor and adjacent non-tumor tissue in lung cancer (dated 2018 in TCRdb). Libraries were made using multiplex PCR. Sequencing relied on an Illumina HiSeq 2500. TCRbeta libraries were constructed through three rounds of nested PCR with primers (Table S4) according to protocols adapted from ARM-PCR. TCRdb took the public reads, trimmed them with fastp at Q25, ran MiXCR for clone calling and kept in-frame beta chains. Each CDR3 protein gets just one entry, which takes the most common genes and DNA from the rows behind it. In this sample the table shows around 210,000 distinct CDR3 sequences, over 55% of which occur a single time. The top ten hold less than 25% of the sample. RNA was isolated from bulk, unsorted tissue, and RNA quality was assessed with a NanoDrop ND-1000 and an Agilent 2100. The sequencing input was lung tumor tissue. The receptors derive from a man aged 55 to 70 with non-small cell lung cancer.

Turning to this clonotype: The germline gene is not matched at one end of the junction; a read error may be the cause. This chain connects TRBV11-3 to TRBJ2-1, with D unclear. Germline V gene data show CDR1 as SGHNT and CDR2 as YENEEA. This CDR3 has 14 amino acids. CDR3 loop: CASSRHKGGNEQFF. CDR3 DNA sequence: TGTGCCAGCAGCCGACATAAGGGCGGCAATGAGCAATTCTTC.

Comments on this clonotype: The junction does not match germline at one end; this may be a read error. The chain has TRBV12-3 or TRBV12-4 and TRBJ2-3; 8 bases line up with TRBD1. This CDR3 spans 14 amino acids. CDR3 DNA sequence: TGTGCCAGCAGTTCAAGACAGGGGAAAGATAAGCAGTATTTT. Translating it yields CASSSRQGKDKQYF.

Notes on this clonotype: Sequence at one end of the junction differs from germline and may be a read error. The chain uses TRBV11-3 and TRBJ1-1; no clear D. The CDR3 has 14 residues. The V gene's germline CDR1 is SGHNT and CDR2 YENEEA. CDR3 nucleotide sequence: TGTGCCAGCAGCCGCAGTGAATACAACACCGAAGTTTTCTTT. Translation gives CASSRSEYNTEVFF.

Regarding this clonotype: Just one base apart from a much larger clone, this may be a read error. The V call is TRBV20-1, the J call TRBJ2-3; maybe TRBD2 (7 bases). Germline V gene lookup returns CDR1 DFQATT and CDR2 SNEGSKA (reference sequence). CDR3 size: 15 residues. The CDR3 spells CSTRGGTSSTDTQYF. CDR3 bases: TGCAGTACTAGGGGGGGAACCTCTAGCACAGATACGCAGTATTTT.

This clonotype has at least ten counts. The chain combines TRBV13 with TRBJ2-3; a possible D gene is TRBD1 (5 bases). The CDR3 spans 14 residues. Germline V gene lookup returns CDR1 PRHDT and CDR2 FYEKMQ (reference sequence). V was clipped by 5 bases and J by 2 bases, with 11 bases between them. In DNA form, the CDR3 reads TGTGCCAGCAGCCTCCAGGGCGCCACAGATACGCAGTATTTT. Translating gives CASSLQGATDTQYF.

A single count supports this clonotype. The junction departs from the called germline gene at one end, perhaps through a read error. J is TRBJ2-7 and V is TRBV20-1, with TRBD2 matching 9 bases. The CDR3 covers 13 residues. Germline V lookup: CDR1 DFQATT, CDR2 SNEGSKA (reference sequence). In DNA, the CDR3 is TGCAGTGGGATGACTAGCGGAACCTACGAGCAGTGCTTC. Residues: CSGMTSGTYEQCF.

A word on this clonotype: A read error is possible here, since a much larger clone lies one base away. The V and J genes are TRBV12-3 or TRBV12-4 and TRBJ1-4; D remains ambiguous. The CDR3 is made up of 14 amino acids. With 2 bases removed from V and 8 bases from J, the gap between germline ends came to 12 bases. The CDR3 sequence: CASSLFQSSEKLFF. CDR3 nucleotides: TGTGCCAGCAGTTTATTCCAGTCGTCAGAAAAACTGTTTTTT.

About this clonotype: Germline is not matched at one junction end, which may reflect a read error. V and J are TRBV4-3 and TRBJ2-3, with D possibly TRBD2 on 5 matching bases. Germline V gene sequence: CDR1 LGHNA, CDR2 YSLEER. The length of the CDR3 is 16 residues. Here the CDR3 DNA reads TGCGTCAGCGGCCAAGATAGAACGGGCACCACAGATACGCAGTATTTT. The encoded protein is CVSGQDRTGTTDTQYF.

This clonotype was counted between two and nine times. The chain recombines TRBV6-5 with TRBJ2-1; no reliable D call. Between the trimmed V and J ends, which lost 6 bases and 3 bases, there was a span of 9 bases. The V gene's germline CDR1 is MNHEY and CDR2 SVGAGI. This CDR3 comprises 13 residues. CDR3 loop: CASRRNIYNEQFF. The CDR3 DNA reads as TGTGCCAGCAGACGGAATATCTACAATGAGCAGTTCTTC.

Worth noting for this clonotype: At one end, the junction sequence differs from germline, possibly due to a read error. The chain carries TRBV28 and TRBJ2-3; 12 positions match TRBD2. Germline V CDR1 and CDR2: MDHEN, SYDVKM. This CDR3 spans 18 amino acids. The CDR3, as DNA: TGTGCTAGCAGTGGAAAAGACCGACTAGCGGGAGCCAGAGATACGCAGTATTTT. This translates into CASSGKDRLAGARDTQYF. The complete variable domain, with remaining parts taken from reference TRBV28 and TRBJ2-3, reads DVKVTQSSRYLVKRTGEKVFLECVQDMDHENMFWYRQDPGLGLRLIYFSYDVKMKEKGDIPEGYSVSREKKERFSLILESASTNQTSMYLCASSGKDRLAGARDTQYFGPGTRLTVL.

In its sample, this clonotype was seen a few times. The genes are TRBV5-6 and TRBJ1-1; D may be TRBD1 (6 bases). Between the trimmed V and J ends, which lost 4 bases and 2 bases, there was a span of 12 bases. The CDR3 runs 14 residues. Germline V gene sequence: CDR1 SGHDT, CDR2 YYEEEE. The CDR3 sequence: CASSTGQINTEAFF. The DNA for the CDR3 is TGTGCCAGCAGCACCGGACAGATTAACACTGAAGCTTTCTTT.

In regard to this clonotype: This CDR3 fails to terminate in the conserved phenylalanine or tryptophan, so it likely reflects a read error. The chain has TRBV20-1 and TRBJ1-1; D gene uncertain. Germline V CDR1 and CDR2: DFQATT, SNEGSKA (reference sequence). CDR3 length: 11 amino acids. The CDR3 coding sequence is TGCAATGCTAGTGACTTGGACTGGGCTTTCCTT. Translated, it gives CNASDLDWAFL.

The chain links TRBV20-1 to TRBJ2-2; D possibly corresponds to TRBD2 (5 bases). In germline, CDR1 is DFQATT, CDR2 SNEGSKA (reference sequence). CDR3 length equals 12 residues. Deletions cut 6 bases from V and 7 bases from J, with 12 bases between. The CDR3 sequence is CSAGINDGELFF. The DNA for the CDR3 is TGCAGTGCCGGGATCAATGACGGGGAGCTGTTTTTT.

Remarks on this clonotype: The CDR3 does not end in the conserved phenylalanine or tryptophan, so this is likely a read error. The genes are TRBV12-3 or TRBV12-4 and TRBJ1-1; TRBD1 matches 11 bases. This CDR3 comprises 17 residues. V shed 6 bases and J 1 base; nucleotides not matched to a gene: 10. The CDR3 loop is CASSSRGQGVSNTEAFV. CDR3 coding DNA: TGTGCCAGCAGCTCAAGGGGACAGGGGGTTTCGAACACTGAAGCTTTCGTT.

This clonotype showed up many times. One junction end disagrees with the germline gene, perhaps due to a read error. This chain links TRBV11-3 with TRBJ2-1; 10 positions agree with TRBD2. The V gene's germline CDR1 is SGHNT and CDR2 YENEEA. CDR3 length equals 13 residues. The CDR3 DNA is TGTGCCAGCAGCCCCTCTAGCGGGAGATCGCGGGTCTTC. It translates to CASSPSSGRSRVF.

This clonotype was detected only once. One junction end disagrees with the germline gene, perhaps due to a read error. The genes are TRBV29-1 and TRBJ1-2; D possibly corresponds to TRBD1 (5 bases). Germline V gene lookup returns CDR1 SQVTM and CDR2 ANQGSEA. CDR3 size: 12 residues. This chain's CDR3 is CSVKDRWGGYTF. CDR3 nucleotide sequence: TGCAGCGTTAAAGATCGTTGGGGGGGCTACACCTTC.